This TCR beta chain appears in the sequencing data of a study of blood T cell repertoires in COVID-19. On the study more broadly: Specimens from acute and convalescent COVID-19 originated in the United States, Italy and Spain. PBMCs, B-cell-depleted T cells, or T cells provided the cDNA or gDNA that made up the material.

Authors' methods: The assay estimated nucleated cells by amplifying reference gene primers. Assay used: immunoSEQ multiplex PCR; TCRdb lists only in-frame clones, some missing. D and trimming were read from the DNA, whereas the V and J calls and clone size are those reported in that table. The table includes about 200,000 clones, roughly 82% detected once. Germline-derived CDR1 and CDR2 are KGHSH and LQKENI. V lost 2 bases to trimming and J lost 3 bases; unmatched junction nucleotides: 3. The CDR3 spans 14 residues. There are a few counts of this clone. The same CDR3 arises from other DNA sequences in this sample as well.

The sequenced sample consisted of peripheral blood. This rearrangement joins TRBV18 to TRBJ2-5; TRBD2 aligns across 7 bases. This receptor was taken from a human donor in a cohort sampled during active COVID-19. Here the CDR3 reads CASSPGAGEETQYF. The CDR3 DNA follows: TGTGCCAGCTCACCAGGGGCGGGAGAAGAGACCCAGTACTTC.